This passage covers 31 T cell receptor beta chains from one sample sequenced in a study of cytomegalovirus exposure and HLA in healthy donors. Both 60 Vbeta primers and 13 Jbeta primers went into the PCR. The data were produced by immunoSEQ multiplex PCR, yet TCRdb's version contains in-frame clones alone and is incomplete. The sample lists about 150,000 clones; around 82% were seen once. Sequenced input: PBMCs. These receptors all stem from a woman in her forties or fifties in good health and CMV-seropositive.

The chain is built from TRBV27 and TRBJ2-2; 8 positions agree with TRBD2. Germline V gene sequence: CDR1 MNHEY, CDR2 SMNVEV (reference sequence). CDR3 length: 15 residues. Unmatched junction bases numbered 8, after V lost 10 bases and J lost 1 base. CDR3 amino acids: CATTGLAMNTGELFF. The CDR3, as DNA: TGTGCCACCACCGGACTAGCTATGAACACCGGGGAGCTGTTTTTT.

In DNA, the CDR3 is TGTGCCAGCAGCCAAGATTGGAGGTTGGGTGAACCCCTCCACTTT. It translates to CASSQDWRLGEPLHF. This chain joins TRBV14 and TRBJ1-6, with D hard to call. The CDR3 is 15 amino acids. V lost 0 bases, J lost 12 bases, and 15 bases lay in between. Germline CDR1 is SGHDN and CDR2 is FVKESK.

The DNA for the CDR3 is TGTGCCAGCAGCCCCGGGAACAGTCCGAACACCGGGGAGCTGTTTTTT. Residues: CASSPGNSPNTGELFF. The chain has TRBV7-2 and TRBJ2-2; possibly TRBD2 for D (5 bases). Trimming left V 5 bases short and J 0 bases short, with 13 bases between. The CDR3 totals 16 residues. CDR1 and CDR2 (germline): SGHTA, FQGNSA.

The chain carries TRBV7-6 and TRBJ2-2, with D perhaps matching TRBD2 (5 bases). The V gene lost 6 bases and the J gene lost 6 bases, with 11 bases spanning the gap. Germline V gene lookup returns CDR1 SGHVS and CDR2 FNYEAQ. CDR3 length: 13 residues. CDR3 bases: TGTGCCAGCAGGCCGCTAGCAGCCGGGGAGCTGTTTTTT. As protein: CASRPLAAGELFF.

This chain links TRBV7-6 with TRBJ2-1, with 9 bases matching TRBD2. Germline assignment: CDR1 SGHVS and CDR2 FNYEAQ. The CDR3 contains 15 residues. V trimming: 5 bases; J trimming: 5 bases; junction bases outside the gene matches: 7. The CDR3 reads CASSLAGGGNNEQFF. In nucleotides, the CDR3 is TGTGCCAGCAGCCTGGCGGGGGGGGGAAACAATGAGCAGTTCTTC.

CDR3: CASSPPIGSTYGYTF. The CDR3 DNA is TGTGCCAGCTCACCACCGATCGGGTCAACCTATGGCTACACCTTC. The J gene is TRBJ1-2, the V gene TRBV18; D uncertain. Trimming shortened V by 0 bases and J by 4 bases, and 12 bases separated the two germline ends. The germline gives CDR1 KGHSH, CDR2 LQKENI. This CDR3 has 15 residues.

V is TRBV30 and J is TRBJ2-7; 7 nucleotides line up with TRBD1. The germline V gene has CDR1 GTSNPN and CDR2 SVGIG (reference sequence). CDR3 size: 15 residues. Trimming at V came to 1 base and at J to 5 bases, leaving 11 bases not matched to a gene. CDR3 sequence: CAWSASRGLLHEQYF. CDR3 nucleotides: TGTGCCTGGAGTGCATCCAGGGGGTTACTACACGAGCAGTACTTC.

This rearrangement joins TRBV13 to TRBJ1-2; a weak D match, TRBD1 (6 bases). The CDR3 spans 13 residues. The V gene's germline CDR1 is PRHDT and CDR2 FYEKMQ (reference sequence). With 3 bases removed from V and 9 bases from J, the gap between germline ends came to 14 bases. The CDR3 sequence is CASSLTGGQSYTF. CDR3 coding DNA: TGTGCCAGCAGCTTGACTGGGGGCCAGAGCTACACCTTC.

The rearrangement joins TRBV6-6 to TRBJ2-3; weak D call: TRBD1 (6 bases). The CDR3 is 12 residues long. Between the trimmed V and J ends, which lost 2 bases and 8 bases, there was a span of 8 bases. Germline values: CDR1 MNHNY, CDR2 SVGAGI (reference sequence). The DNA for the CDR3 is TGTGCCAGCAGTTACCTAGGGGGTACGCAGTATTTT. Protein product: CASSYLGGTQYF.

The genes are TRBV25-1 and TRBJ1-2; D is undetermined. Germline lookup yields CDR1 MGHDK and CDR2 SYGVNS. Trimming pared 4 bases from V and 4 bases from J, leaving 10 bases between. The CDR3 has 13 amino acids. CDR3 DNA sequence: TGTGCCAGCAGTGGCTTAGAGTCCTATGGCTACACCTTC. Protein product: CASSGLESYGYTF.

The V gene is TRBV5-3, the J gene TRBJ2-1, with a tentative D call TRBD2 (6 bases). TRBV5-3 qualifies as an ORF whose function is uncertain. V was shortened by 1 base and J by 0 bases, with 11 bases between the two germline ends. The CDR3 sequence is 16 residues long. DNA of the CDR3: TGTGCCAGAAGCTTGTCGGGACTCAACTCCTACAATGAGCAGTTCTTC. Residues: CARSLSGLNSYNEQFF.

The chain employs TRBV9 and TRBJ2-2, with 7 bases fitting TRBD2. The CDR3 has 13 amino acids. J was trimmed by 7 bases and V by 6 bases; bases with no gene match: 6. CDR1 and CDR2 (germline): SGDLS, YYNGEE. The CDR3 nucleotides read TGTGCCAGCACGCGGGGGTTGGGCGGGGAGCTGTTTTTT. Protein sequence: CASTRGLGGELFF.

The table lists this clone with a few counts. This chain connects TRBV5-1 to TRBJ2-1; 8 bases line up with TRBD1. The CDR3 sequence is 15 residues long. Germline values: CDR1 SGHRS, CDR2 YFSETQ. The V and J ends lost 0 bases and 5 bases, in that order; junction bases with no gene match: 4. For the CDR3, the DNA is TGCGCCAGCAGCTTGGGGGACAGGAGCCACAATGAGCAGTTCTTC. It is translated as CASSLGDRSHNEQFF.

The gene calls are TRBV6-5 and TRBJ1-2; TRBD1 matches at 10 bases. Per the germline V gene, CDR1 is MNHEY and CDR2 is SVGAGI. CDR3 length: 15 amino acids. Germline trimming cut 9 bases from V and 5 bases from J; bases unmatched to any gene: 12. The CDR3 is CASRTTRDRGYGYTF. In DNA, the CDR3 is TGTGCCAGTAGGACAACGCGGGACAGGGGTTATGGCTACACCTTC.

CDR3 sequence reads: CATRGAGGGNSPLHF. The CDR3 DNA reads as TGTGCCACCCGGGGGGCAGGTGGAGGTAATTCACCCCTCCACTTT. The chain recombines TRBV10-3 with TRBJ1-6; D is perhaps TRBD1 (6 bases). This CDR3 has 15 amino acids. V gave up 10 bases and J gave up 6 bases, with 19 bases separating them. Germline CDR1 and CDR2: ENHRY and SYGVKD.

The chain is built from TRBV11-1 and TRBJ2-2; 7 bases agree with TRBD2. Germline loops: CDR1 SGHAT, CDR2 FQDESV (reference sequence). Losses at the gene ends were 3 bases for V and 0 bases for J; bases not matched to a gene: 1. This CDR3 is 15 amino acids long. CDR3: CASSFGGTNTGELFF. The CDR3 DNA sequence: TGTGCCAGCAGCTTCGGGGGGACGAACACCGGGGAGCTGTTTTTT.

The chain has TRBV6-5 and TRBJ2-1; 9 bases are shared with TRBD2. Germline V gene lookup returns CDR1 MNHEY and CDR2 SVGAGI. J lost 3 bases, V lost 4 bases, and 4 bases had no gene match. The CDR3 sequence is 15 residues long. CDR3 nucleotides: TGTGCCAGCAGTTCTCAAGCGGGAGGCTACAATGAGCAGTTCTTC. Protein sequence: CASSSQAGGYNEQFF.

The chain joins TRBV29-1 to TRBJ1-1; 9 nucleotides align to TRBD1. With 6 bases clipped from V and 5 bases from J, the junction kept 13 bases outside the gene matches. The germline V gene encodes CDR1 SQVTM and CDR2 ANQGSEA. The CDR3 runs to 15 residues. This CDR3 is CSVLPGQGDGTEAFF. The CDR3 nucleotides are TGCAGCGTCCTACCGGGACAGGGAGATGGGACTGAAGCTTTCTTT.

The rearrangement links TRBV5-1 to TRBJ1-2; tentative D call: TRBD1 (6 bases). The CDR3 covers 13 residues. CDR1 SGHRS and CDR2 YFSETQ come from the germline V gene. V was shortened by 4 bases and J by 5 bases, with 12 bases between the two germline ends. The CDR3 DNA reads TGCGCCAGCAGCGAACAGGGATGGTATGGCTACACCTTC. It is translated as CASSEQGWYGYTF.

The rearrangement uses TRBV13 and TRBJ2-7, with D perhaps TRBD2 (6 bases). CDR1 PRHDT and CDR2 FYEKMQ come from the germline V gene (reference sequence). The length of the CDR3 is 13 residues. With 5 bases removed from V and 2 bases from J, the gap between germline ends came to 10 bases. The CDR3 here is CASSVGSPYEQYF. CDR3 bases: TGTGCCAGCAGCGTCGGGAGCCCCTACGAGCAGTACTTC.

The chain employs TRBV2 and TRBJ2-7; D might be TRBD1 (5 bases). Trimming left V 6 bases short and J 2 bases short, with 17 bases between. The CDR3 loop spans 15 amino acids. Germline V gene data show CDR1 as SNHLY and CDR2 as FYNNEI. The CDR3 is CASSPKRQWAYEQYF. In DNA form, the CDR3 reads TGTGCCAGCAGCCCGAAAAGACAGTGGGCCTACGAGCAGTACTTC.

The chain recombines TRBV7-6 with TRBJ2-7; the match to TRBD1 covers 7 bases. The J segment lost 3 bases and the V segment lost 4 bases, leaving 15 bases of the junction unmatched. This CDR3 comprises 17 residues. From germline, CDR1 is SGHVS and CDR2 FNYEAQ. As DNA, the CDR3 is TGTGCCAGCAGCTCGTCCTCGCGCCGGGCAGGGGGCTACGAGCAGTACTTC. Its protein is CASSSSSRRAGGYEQYF.

The chain carries TRBV5-4 and TRBJ1-2; D is perhaps TRBD1 (6 bases). The V gene lost 5 bases and the J gene lost 3 bases, with 11 bases spanning the gap. In germline, CDR1 is SGHNT, CDR2 YYREEE (reference sequence). The CDR3 runs to 13 residues. CDR3 region: CASRVGGDYGYTF. The CDR3 DNA sequence: TGTGCCAGCAGGGTAGGGGGGGACTATGGCTACACCTTC.

The V call is TRBV4-1, the J call TRBJ1-6; 7 bases are shared with TRBD1. Per germline, CDR1 MGHRA and CDR2 YSYEKL. This CDR3 region has 15 residues. V lost 4 bases to trimming and J lost 6 bases; unmatched junction nucleotides: 6. The CDR3 DNA is TGCGCCAGCAGCCTCGAGAGGGGGCCTAATTCACCCCTCCACTTT. Translated, it gives CASSLERGPNSPLHF.

The rearrangement links TRBV4-1 to TRBJ1-6; 9 bases are a match to TRBD1. CDR1 is MGHRA, CDR2 YSYEKL, per germline. The CDR3 is made up of 16 amino acids. The junction had 7 bases not matched to a gene; V was cut back by 0 bases and J by 10 bases. For the CDR3, the DNA is TGCGCCAGCAGCCAAGAACCCGGGACAGGGCGCTCACCCCTCCACTTT. This encodes CASSQEPGTGRSPLHF.

The chain couples TRBV6-4 to TRBJ1-2; weak D call: TRBD1 (5 bases). This CDR3 has 14 residues. Germline V CDR1 and CDR2: MRHNA, SNTAGT. V was cut by 4 bases and J by 4 bases, with 13 bases left in between. The CDR3 nucleotides read TGTGCCAGCAGTGCAACAGGTTCGCCCTATGGCTACACCTTC. Its protein product is CASSATGSPYGYTF.

V gene TRBV10-2 combines with J gene TRBJ1-1; D ambiguous. CDR3 length: 15 amino acids. With 0 bases removed from V and 10 bases from J, the gap between germline ends came to 18 bases. CDR1 is WSHSY and CDR2 is SAAADI in the germline V gene. The CDR3, as DNA: TGCGCCAGCAGTGAGTCGAGACGTTCACGGGGAACAGCTTTCTTT. Translating it yields CASSESRRSRGTAFF.

The gene calls are TRBV10-2 and TRBJ2-7; a possible D gene is TRBD2 (5 bases). The CDR3 length is 14 residues. Germline assignment: CDR1 WSHSY and CDR2 SAAADI. Trimming left V 3 bases short and J 0 bases short, with 9 bases between. The CDR3 nucleotides are TGCGCCAGCAGTGAAGAGGGCCGCTCCTACGAGCAGTACTTC. Residues: CASSEEGRSYEQYF.

This clone was detected only once. V is TRBV29-1 and J is TRBJ1-1; possibly TRBD1 for D (6 bases). CDR3 length: 12 residues. V was trimmed by 5 bases and J by 5 bases, leaving 12 bases between them. Germline CDR1 and CDR2: SQVTM and ANQGSEA. The CDR3 reads CSVYTGSTEAFF. The CDR3 nucleotides are TGCAGCGTTTATACAGGGAGTACTGAAGCTTTCTTT.

The chain recombines TRBV27 with TRBJ1-6; a possible D gene is TRBD1 (5 bases). This CDR3 comprises 15 residues. Trimming stripped 4 bases from V and 6 bases from J, with 13 bases between. The germline CDR1 and CDR2 sequences are MNHEY and SMNVEV (reference sequence). The CDR3 bases are TGTGCCAGCAGTTGGGTGGGGGGGGGTAATTCACCCCTCCACTTT. Translation gives CASSWVGGGNSPLHF.

This clone was detected only a few times. The chain links TRBV7-9 to TRBJ1-1; TRBD1 is a possible D gene (5 bases). The ends were cut back, 1 base at V and 7 bases at J, with 13 bases in the middle. This CDR3 spans 14 amino acids. The germline V gene encodes CDR1 SEHNR and CDR2 FQNEAQ (reference sequence). CDR3 residues: CASSLDSGQGEAFF. CDR3 DNA: TGTGCCAGCAGCTTAGATTCAGGGCAAGGTGAAGCTTTCTTT.